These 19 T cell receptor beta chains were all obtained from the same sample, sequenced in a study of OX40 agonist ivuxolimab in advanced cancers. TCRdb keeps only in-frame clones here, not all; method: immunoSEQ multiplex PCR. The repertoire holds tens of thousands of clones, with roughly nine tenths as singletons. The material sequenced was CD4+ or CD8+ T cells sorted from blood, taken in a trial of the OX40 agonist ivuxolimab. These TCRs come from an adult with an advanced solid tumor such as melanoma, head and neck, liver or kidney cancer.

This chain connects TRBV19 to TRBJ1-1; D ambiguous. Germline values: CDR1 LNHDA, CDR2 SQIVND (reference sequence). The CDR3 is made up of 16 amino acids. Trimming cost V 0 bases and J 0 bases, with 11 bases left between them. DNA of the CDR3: TGTGCCAGTAGTATAGATTTAGGACTCCTGAACACTGAAGCTTTCTTT. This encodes CASSIDLGLLNTEAFF.

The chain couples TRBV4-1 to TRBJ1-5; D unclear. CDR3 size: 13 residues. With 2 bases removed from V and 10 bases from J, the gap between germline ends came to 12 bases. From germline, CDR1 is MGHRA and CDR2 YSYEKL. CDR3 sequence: CASSQLESGPQHF. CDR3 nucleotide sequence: TGCGCCAGCAGCCAATTGGAGAGTGGTCCCCAGCATTTT.

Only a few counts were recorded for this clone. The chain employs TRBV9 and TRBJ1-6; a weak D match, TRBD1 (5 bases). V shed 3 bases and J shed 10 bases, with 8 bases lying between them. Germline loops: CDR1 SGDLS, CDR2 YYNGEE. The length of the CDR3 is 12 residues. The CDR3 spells CASSGGDSPLHF. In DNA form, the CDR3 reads TGTGCCAGCAGCGGGGGGGACTCACCCCTCCACTTT.

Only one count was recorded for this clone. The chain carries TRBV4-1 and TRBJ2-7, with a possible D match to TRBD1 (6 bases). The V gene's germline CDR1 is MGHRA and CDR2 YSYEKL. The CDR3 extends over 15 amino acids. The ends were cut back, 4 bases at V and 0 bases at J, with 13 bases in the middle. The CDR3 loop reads CASSRGQTFSYEQYF. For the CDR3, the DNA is TGCGCCAGCAGCCGAGGACAGACTTTCTCCTACGAGCAGTACTTC.

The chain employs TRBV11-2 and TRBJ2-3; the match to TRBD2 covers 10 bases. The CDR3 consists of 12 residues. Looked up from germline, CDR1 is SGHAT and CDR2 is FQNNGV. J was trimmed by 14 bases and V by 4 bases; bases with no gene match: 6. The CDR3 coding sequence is TGTGCCAGCAGCTGGACTAGCGGAGTTTTGTATTTT. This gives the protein CASSWTSGVLYF.

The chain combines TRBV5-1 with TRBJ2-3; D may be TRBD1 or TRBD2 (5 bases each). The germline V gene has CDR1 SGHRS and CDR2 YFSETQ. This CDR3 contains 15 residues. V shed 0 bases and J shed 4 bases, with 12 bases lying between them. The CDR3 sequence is CASSLDAGDADTQYF. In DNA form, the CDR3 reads TGCGCCAGCAGCTTGGATGCTGGGGACGCAGATACGCAGTATTTT.

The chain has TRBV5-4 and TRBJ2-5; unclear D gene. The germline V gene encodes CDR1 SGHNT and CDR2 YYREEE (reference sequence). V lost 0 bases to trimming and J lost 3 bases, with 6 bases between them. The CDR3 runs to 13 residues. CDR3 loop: CASSLAMEETQYF. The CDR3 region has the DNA TGTGCCAGCAGCTTGGCCATGGAAGAGACCCAGTACTTC. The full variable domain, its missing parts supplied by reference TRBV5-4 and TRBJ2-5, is ETGVTQSPTHLIKTRGQQVTLRCSSQSGHNTVSWYQQALGQGPQFIFQYYREEENGRGNFPPRFSGLQFPNYSSELNVNALELDDSALYLCASSLAMEETQYFGPGTRLLVL.

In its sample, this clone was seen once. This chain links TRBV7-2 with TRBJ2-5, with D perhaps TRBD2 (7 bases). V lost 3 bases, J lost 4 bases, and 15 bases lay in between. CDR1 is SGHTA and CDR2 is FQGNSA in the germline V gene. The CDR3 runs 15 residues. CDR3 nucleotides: TGTGCCAGCAGCTTTTTCCGGGGGGCCGCAGAGACCCAGTACTTC. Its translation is CASSFFRGAAETQYF. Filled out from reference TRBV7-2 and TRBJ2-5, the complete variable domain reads GAGVSQSPSNKVTEKGKDVELRCDPISGHTALYWYRQSLGQGLEFLIYFQGNSAPDKSGLPSDRFSAERTGGSVSTLTIQRTQQEDSAVYLCASSFFRGAAETQYFGPGTRLLVL.

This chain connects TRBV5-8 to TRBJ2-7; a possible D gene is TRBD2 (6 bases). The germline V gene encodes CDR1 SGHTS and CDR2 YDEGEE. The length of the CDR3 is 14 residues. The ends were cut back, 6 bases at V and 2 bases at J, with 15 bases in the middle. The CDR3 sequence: CASKTRGNPYEQYV. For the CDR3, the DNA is TGTGCCAGCAAAACTCGGGGGAATCCCTACGAGCAGTACGTC.

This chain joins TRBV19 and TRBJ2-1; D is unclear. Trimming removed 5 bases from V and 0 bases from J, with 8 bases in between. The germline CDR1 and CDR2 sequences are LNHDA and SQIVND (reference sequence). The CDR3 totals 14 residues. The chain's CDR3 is CASSSAASYNEQFF. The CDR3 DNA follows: TGTGCCAGTAGTTCCGCGGCCTCCTACAATGAGCAGTTCTTC. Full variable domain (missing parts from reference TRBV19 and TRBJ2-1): DGGITQSPKYLFRKEGQNVTLSCEQNLNHDAMYWYRQDPGQGLRLIYYSQIVNDFQKGDIAEGYSVSREKKESFPLTVTSAQKNPTAFYLCASSSAASYNEQFFGPGTRLTVL.

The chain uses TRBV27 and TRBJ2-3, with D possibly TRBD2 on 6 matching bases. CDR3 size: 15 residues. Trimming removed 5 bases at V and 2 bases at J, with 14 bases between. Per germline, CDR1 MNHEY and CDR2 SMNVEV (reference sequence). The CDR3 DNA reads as TGTGCCAGCAGTGGCGGGATAACGAACACAGATACGCAGTATTTT. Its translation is CASSGGITNTDTQYF.

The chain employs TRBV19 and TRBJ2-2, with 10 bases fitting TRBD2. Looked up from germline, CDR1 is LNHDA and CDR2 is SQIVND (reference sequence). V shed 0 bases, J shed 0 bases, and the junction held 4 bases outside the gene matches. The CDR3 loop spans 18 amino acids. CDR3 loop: CASSIEERGGTNTGELFF. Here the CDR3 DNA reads TGTGCCAGTAGTATAGAAGAGCGGGGGGGAACGAACACCGGGGAGCTGTTTTTT.

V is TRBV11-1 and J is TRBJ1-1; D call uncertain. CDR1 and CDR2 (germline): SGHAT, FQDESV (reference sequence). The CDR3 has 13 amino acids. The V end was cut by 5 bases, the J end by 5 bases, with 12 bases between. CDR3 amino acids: CASSPSGRTEAFF. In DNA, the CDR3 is TGTGCCAGCAGCCCAAGCGGAAGAACTGAAGCTTTCTTT.

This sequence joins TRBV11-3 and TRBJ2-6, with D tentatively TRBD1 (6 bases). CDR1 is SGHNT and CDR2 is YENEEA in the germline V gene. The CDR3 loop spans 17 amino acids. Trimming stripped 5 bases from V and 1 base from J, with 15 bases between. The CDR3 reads CASSAPGQGSGANVLTF. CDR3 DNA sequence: TGTGCCAGCAGCGCACCGGGACAAGGATCTGGGGCCAACGTCCTGACTTTC.

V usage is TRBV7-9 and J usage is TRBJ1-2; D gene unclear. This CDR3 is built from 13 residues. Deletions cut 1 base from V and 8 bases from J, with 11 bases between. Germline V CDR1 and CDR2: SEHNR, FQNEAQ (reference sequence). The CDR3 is CASSLVTAEGYTF. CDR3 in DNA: TGTGCCAGCAGCTTAGTGACGGCGGAAGGCTACACCTTC.

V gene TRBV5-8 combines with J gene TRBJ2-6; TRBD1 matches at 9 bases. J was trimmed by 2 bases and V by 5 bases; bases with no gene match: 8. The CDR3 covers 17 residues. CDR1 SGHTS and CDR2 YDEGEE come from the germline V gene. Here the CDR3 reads CASSRDRAWAGANVLTF. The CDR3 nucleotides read TGTGCCAGCAGTCGGGACAGGGCGTGGGCTGGGGCCAACGTCCTGACTTTC.

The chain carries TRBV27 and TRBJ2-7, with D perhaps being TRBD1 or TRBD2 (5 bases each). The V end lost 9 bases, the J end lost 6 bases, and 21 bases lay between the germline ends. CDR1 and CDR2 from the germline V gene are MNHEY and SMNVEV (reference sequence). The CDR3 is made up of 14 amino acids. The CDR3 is CASRRLGETTEQYV. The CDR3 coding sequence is TGTGCCAGTCGACGTTTGGGGGAGACGACCGAGCAGTACGTC.

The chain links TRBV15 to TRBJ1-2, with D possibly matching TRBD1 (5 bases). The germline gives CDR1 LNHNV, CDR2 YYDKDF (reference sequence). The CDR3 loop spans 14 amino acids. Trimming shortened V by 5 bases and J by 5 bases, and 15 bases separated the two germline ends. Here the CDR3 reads CATSPRGGRYGYTF. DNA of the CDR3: TGTGCCACCAGCCCTAGGGGCGGAAGGTATGGCTACACCTTC. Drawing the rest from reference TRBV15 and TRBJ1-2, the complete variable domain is DAMVIQNPRYQVTQFGKPVTLSCSQTLNHNVMYWYQQKSSQAPKLLFHYYDKDFNNEADTPDNFQSRRPNTSFCFLDIRSPGLGDTAMYLCATSPRGGRYGYTFGSGTRLTVV.

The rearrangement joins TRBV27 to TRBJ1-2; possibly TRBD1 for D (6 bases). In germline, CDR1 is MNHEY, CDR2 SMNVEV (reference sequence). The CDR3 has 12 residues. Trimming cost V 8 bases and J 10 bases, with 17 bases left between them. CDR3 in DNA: TGTGCCAGCGGCCCCGGACAGATTGTCTACACCTTC. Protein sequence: CASGPGQIVYTF.